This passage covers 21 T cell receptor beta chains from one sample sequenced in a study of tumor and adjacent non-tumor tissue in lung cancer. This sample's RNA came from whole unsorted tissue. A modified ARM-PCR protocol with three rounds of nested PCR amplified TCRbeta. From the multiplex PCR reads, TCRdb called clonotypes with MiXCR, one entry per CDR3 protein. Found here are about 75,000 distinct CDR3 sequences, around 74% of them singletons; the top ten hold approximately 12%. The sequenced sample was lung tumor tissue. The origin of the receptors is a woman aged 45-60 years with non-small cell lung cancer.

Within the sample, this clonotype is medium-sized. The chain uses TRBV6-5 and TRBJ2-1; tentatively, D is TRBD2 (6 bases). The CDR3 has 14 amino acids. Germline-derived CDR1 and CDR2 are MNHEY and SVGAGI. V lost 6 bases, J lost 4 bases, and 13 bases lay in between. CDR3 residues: CASREDYTYNEQFF. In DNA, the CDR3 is TGTGCCAGCAGAGAGGACTACACTTACAATGAGCAGTTCTTC.

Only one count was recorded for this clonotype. The CDR3 spells CASSPGPSGGYEQFF. CDR3 nucleotide sequence: TGTGCCAGCAGTCCTGGACCATCGGGGGGGTATGAGCAGTTCTTC. This chain connects TRBV6-1 to TRBJ2-1; 8 bases match TRBD2. The CDR3 totals 15 residues. V lost 5 bases and J lost 8; bases outside the gene matches: 11. Germline loops: CDR1 MNHNS, CDR2 SASEGT.

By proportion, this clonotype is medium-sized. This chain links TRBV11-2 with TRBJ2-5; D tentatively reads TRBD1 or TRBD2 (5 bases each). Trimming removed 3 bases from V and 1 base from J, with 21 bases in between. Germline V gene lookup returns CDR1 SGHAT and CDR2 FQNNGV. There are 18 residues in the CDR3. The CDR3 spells CASSFLRDPTLFQETQYF. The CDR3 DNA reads TGTGCCAGCAGCTTCCTACGGGACCCGACCCTATTCCAAGAGACCCAGTACTTC. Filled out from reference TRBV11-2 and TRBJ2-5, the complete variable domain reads EAGVAQSPRYKIIEKRQSVAFWCNPISGHATLYWYQQILGQGPKLLIQFQNNGVVDDSQLPKDRFSAERLKGVDSTLKIQPAKLEDSAVYLCASSFLRDPTLFQETQYFGPGTRLLVL.

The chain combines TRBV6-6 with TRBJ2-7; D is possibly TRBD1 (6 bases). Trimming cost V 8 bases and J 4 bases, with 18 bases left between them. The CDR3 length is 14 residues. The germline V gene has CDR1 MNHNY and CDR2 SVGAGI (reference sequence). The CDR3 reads CASQEGTKTYEQYF. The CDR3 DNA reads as TGTGCCAGCCAGGAAGGGACAAAGACTTACGAGCAGTACTTC.

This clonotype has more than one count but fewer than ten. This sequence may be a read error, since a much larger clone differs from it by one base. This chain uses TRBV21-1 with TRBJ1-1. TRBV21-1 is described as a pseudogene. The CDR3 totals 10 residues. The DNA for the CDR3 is TGTGCCAGCAGTGACACTCGAGCTTTCTTT. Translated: CASSDTRAFF.

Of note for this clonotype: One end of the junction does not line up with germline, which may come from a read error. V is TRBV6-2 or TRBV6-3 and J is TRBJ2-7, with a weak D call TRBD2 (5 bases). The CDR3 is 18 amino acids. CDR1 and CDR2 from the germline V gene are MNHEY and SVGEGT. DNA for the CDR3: TGTGTCAGCAGTTACGATCCAGCTACCGGGATCGTAATTGGCGAGCATTACTTC. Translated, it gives CVSSYDPATGIVIGEHYF.

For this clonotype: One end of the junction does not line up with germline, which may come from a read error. The chain's CDR3 is CTNSLDRADTQYF. The DNA for the CDR3 is TGTACCAACAGCTTAGATCGGGCAGATACACAGTATTTT. The chain uses TRBV11-2 and TRBJ2-3; D gene unclear. Germline V lookup: CDR1 SGHAT, CDR2 FQNNGV. This CDR3 has 13 residues.

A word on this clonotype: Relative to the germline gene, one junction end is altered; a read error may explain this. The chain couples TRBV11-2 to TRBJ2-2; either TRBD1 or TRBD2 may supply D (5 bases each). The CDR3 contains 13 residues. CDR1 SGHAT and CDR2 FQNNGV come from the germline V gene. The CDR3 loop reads CASSRDPSGELFF. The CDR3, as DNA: TGTGCTAGCAGCAGGGACCCAAGCGGGGAGCTGTTTTTT. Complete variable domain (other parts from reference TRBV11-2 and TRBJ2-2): EAGVAQSPRYKIIEKRQSVAFWCNPISGHATLYWYQQILGQGPKLLIQFQNNGVVDDSQLPKDRFSAERLKGVDSTLKIQPAKLEDSAVYLCASSRDPSGELFFGEGSRLTVL.

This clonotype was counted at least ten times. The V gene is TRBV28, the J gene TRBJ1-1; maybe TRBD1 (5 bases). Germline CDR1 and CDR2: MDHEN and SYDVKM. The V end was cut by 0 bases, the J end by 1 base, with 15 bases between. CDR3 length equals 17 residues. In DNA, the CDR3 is TGTGCCAGCAGTTTATGGCTTGTAGGGGACCCGAACACTGAAGCTTTCTTT. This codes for CASSLWLVGDPNTEAFF.

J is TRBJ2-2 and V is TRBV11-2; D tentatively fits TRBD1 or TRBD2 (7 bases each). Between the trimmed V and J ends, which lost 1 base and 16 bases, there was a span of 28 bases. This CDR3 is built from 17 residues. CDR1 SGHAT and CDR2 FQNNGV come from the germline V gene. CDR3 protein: CASSLVQGPFGTGGPFF. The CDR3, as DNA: TGTGCCAGCAGCTTAGTACAGGGGCCCTTCGGTACCGGGGGGCCGTTTTTT. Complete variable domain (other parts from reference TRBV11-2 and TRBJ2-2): EAGVAQSPRYKIIEKRQSVAFWCNPISGHATLYWYQQILGQGPKLLIQFQNNGVVDDSQLPKDRFSAERLKGVDSTLKIQPAKLEDSAVYLCASSLVQGPFGTGGPFFGEGSRLTVL.

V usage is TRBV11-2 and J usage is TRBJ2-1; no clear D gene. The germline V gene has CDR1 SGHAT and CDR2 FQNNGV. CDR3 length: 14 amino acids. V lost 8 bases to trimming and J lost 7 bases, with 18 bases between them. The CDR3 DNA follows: TGTGCCAGCGGCCTAGATGGCAATGTGAATGAGCAGTTCTTC. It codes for CASGLDGNVNEQFF.

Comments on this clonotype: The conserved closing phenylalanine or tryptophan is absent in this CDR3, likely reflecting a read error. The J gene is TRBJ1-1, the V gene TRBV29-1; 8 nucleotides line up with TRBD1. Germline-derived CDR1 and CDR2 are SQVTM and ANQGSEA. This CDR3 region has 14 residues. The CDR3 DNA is TGCTGCGTTGGGGGGGGACAGGACAACATTGAAGCTTTCTCT. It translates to CCVGGGQDNIEAFS.

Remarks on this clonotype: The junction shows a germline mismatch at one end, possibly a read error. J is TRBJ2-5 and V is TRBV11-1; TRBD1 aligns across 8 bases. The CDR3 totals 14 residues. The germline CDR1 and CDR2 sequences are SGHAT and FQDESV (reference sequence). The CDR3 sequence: CVSSPGQGVETQYF. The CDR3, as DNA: TGTGTCAGCAGCCCTGGACAGGGCGTAGAGACTCAGTACTTC.

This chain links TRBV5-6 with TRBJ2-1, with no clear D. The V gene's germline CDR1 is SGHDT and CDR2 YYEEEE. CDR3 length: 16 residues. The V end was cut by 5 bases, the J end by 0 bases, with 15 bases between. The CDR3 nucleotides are TGTGCCAGCAGTCTCAGCATGGTGCCCTCCTACAATGAGCAGTTCTTC. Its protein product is CASSLSMVPSYNEQFF.

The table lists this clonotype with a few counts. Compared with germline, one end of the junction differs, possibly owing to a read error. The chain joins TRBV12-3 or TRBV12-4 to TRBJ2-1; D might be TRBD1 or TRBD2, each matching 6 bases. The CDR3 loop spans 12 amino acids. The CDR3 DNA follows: TGTGTCAGCGCCAGAGGGGGGTACGAGCAGTTCTTC. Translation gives CVSARGGYEQFF.

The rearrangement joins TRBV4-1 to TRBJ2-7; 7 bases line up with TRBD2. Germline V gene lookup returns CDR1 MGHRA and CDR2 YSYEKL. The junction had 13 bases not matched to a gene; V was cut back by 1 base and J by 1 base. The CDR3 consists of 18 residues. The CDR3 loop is CASSQGLLTRGSSYEQYF. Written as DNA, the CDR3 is TGCGCCAGCAGCCAAGGCCTACTCACGCGCGGGAGTTCCTACGAGCAGTACTTC.

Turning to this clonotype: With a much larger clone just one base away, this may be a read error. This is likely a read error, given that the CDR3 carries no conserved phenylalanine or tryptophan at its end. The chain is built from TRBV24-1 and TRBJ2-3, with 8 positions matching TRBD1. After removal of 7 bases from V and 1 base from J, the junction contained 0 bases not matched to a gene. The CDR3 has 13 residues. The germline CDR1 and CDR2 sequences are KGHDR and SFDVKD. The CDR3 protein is CATRGQGTDTQYL. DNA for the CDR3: TGTGCCACCAGGGGACAGGGCACAGATACGCAGTATCTT.

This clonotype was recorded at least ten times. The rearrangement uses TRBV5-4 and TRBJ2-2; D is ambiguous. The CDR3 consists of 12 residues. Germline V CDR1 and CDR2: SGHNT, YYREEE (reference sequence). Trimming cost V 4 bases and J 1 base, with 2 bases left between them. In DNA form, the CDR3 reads TGTGCCAGCAGCGGGAACACCGGGGAGCTGTTTTTT. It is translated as CASSGNTGELFF.

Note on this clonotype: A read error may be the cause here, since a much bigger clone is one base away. CDR3 amino acids: CSARVAGYIDTQYF. CDR3 DNA: TGCAGTGCTAGAGTAGCGGGGTACATAGATACGCAGTATTTT. This chain connects TRBV20-1 to TRBJ2-3, with 8 bases matching TRBD2. After removal of 1 base from V and 5 bases from J, the junction contained 5 bases not matched to a gene. CDR3 length: 14 amino acids. In germline, CDR1 is DFQATT, CDR2 SNEGSKA (reference sequence).

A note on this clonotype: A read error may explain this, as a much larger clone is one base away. The CDR3 DNA follows: TGTGCCAGCAGCTTGATTCCAGGTATGAACACTGAAGCTTTCTTT. Translating gives CASSLIPGMNTEAFF. This chain connects TRBV5-6 to TRBJ1-1; D uncertain. Germline assignment: CDR1 SGHDT and CDR2 YYEEEE. This CDR3 is 15 amino acids long. The V and J ends lost 1 base and 0 bases respectively, with 10 bases between them. The complete variable domain, with remaining parts taken from reference TRBV5-6 and TRBJ1-1, reads DAGVTQSPTHLIKTRGQQVTLRCSPKSGHDTVSWYQQALGQGPQFIFQYYEEEERQRGNFPDRFSGHQFPNYSSELNVNALLLGDSALYLCASSLIPGMNTEAFFGQGTRLTVV.

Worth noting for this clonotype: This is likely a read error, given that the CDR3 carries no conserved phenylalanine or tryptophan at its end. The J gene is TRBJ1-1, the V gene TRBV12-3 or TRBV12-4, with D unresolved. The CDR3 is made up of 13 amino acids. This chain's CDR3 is CASSSRMNTEAFS. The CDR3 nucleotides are TGTGCCAGCAGTTCCCGAATGAACACCGAAGCTTTCTCT.